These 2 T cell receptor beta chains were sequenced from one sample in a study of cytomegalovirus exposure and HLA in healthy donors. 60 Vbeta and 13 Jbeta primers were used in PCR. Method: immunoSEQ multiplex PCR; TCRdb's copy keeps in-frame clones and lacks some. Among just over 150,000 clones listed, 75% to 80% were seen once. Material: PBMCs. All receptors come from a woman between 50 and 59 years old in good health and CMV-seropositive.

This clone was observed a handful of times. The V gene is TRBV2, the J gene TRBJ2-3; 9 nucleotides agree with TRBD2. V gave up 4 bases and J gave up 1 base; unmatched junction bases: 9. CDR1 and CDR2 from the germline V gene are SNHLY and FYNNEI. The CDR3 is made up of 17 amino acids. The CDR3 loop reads CASSAPLSGSGTDTQYF. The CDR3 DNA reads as TGTGCCAGCAGTGCCCCCCTTAGCGGGAGTGGCACAGATACGCAGTATTTT. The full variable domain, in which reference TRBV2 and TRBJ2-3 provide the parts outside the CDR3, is EPEVTQTPSHQVTQMGQEVILRCVPISNHLYFYWYRQILGQKVEFLVSFYNNEISEKSEIFDDQFSVERPDGSNFTLKIRSTKLEDSAMYFCASSAPLSGSGTDTQYFGPGTRLTVL.

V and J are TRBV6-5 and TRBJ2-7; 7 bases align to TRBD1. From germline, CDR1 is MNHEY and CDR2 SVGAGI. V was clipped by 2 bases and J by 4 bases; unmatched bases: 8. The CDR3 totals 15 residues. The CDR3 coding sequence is TGTGCCAGCAGTTACACGTCGACAGGGAGATACGAGCAGTACTTC. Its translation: CASSYTSTGRYEQYF.